This T cell receptor (beta chain) is from a study of blood T cell repertoires in COVID-19. Study background: Sources were T cells, B-cell-depleted T cells, or PBMCs; the material itself was cDNA or gDNA.

The CDR3 consists of 14 residues. V gave up 5 bases and J gave up 2 bases; unmatched junction bases: 6. Germline CDR1 is LGHDT and CDR2 is YNNKEL (reference sequence). In this sample, this clone turned up once. As processed by the authors: Estimated nucleated cell counts came from reference gene primer amplification. Method: immunoSEQ multiplex PCR; TCRdb's copy keeps in-frame clones and lacks some. The V and J calls and clone size were taken over from that table, and D and trimming were inferred from the DNA. The data hold about 220,000 clones, with 80% to 90% observed a single time. The sequence was collected from a man aged 50 to 60 who had recovered from COVID-19. The chain employs TRBV3-1 (or the pseudogene TRBV3-2) and TRBJ2-7; 7 nucleotides agree with TRBD1. Sequencing input: peripheral blood. The CDR3, as DNA: TGTGCCAGCAGCACGGACAGGTCCGCCTACGAGCAGTACTTC. Translating gives CASSTDRSAYEQYF.